This TCR beta chain was observed in a study of cytomegalovirus exposure and HLA in healthy donors. The count of this clone is one. Its target is unknown. The study, taken as a whole, reports: According to a subsequent analysis, TCR clusters identified in the first cohort showed a tendency to co-occur across the 100 to 150 validation repertoires. Specific recognition of CMV antigens was confirmed in vitro for a few chains (all CMV-associated).

The protocol was immunoSEQ multiplex PCR, while the TCRdb copy is restricted to in-frame clones and leaves out a portion. Found here are over 85,000 clones, roughly 94% of them singletons; the top ten hold 0.7% to 0.9%. Trimming took off 4 bases at V and 2 bases at J, with 16 bases between the two ends. The CDR3 sequence is 15 residues long. Germline V gene sequence: CDR1 SGHRS, CDR2 YFSETQ. The sample comprised PBMCs. This sequence was found in a woman under 30 in good health and CMV-seronegative. This chain links TRBV5-1 with TRBJ2-7, with D perhaps matching TRBD2 (6 bases). CDR3 nucleotide sequence: TGCGCCAGCAGCCCCGCGCCGGGGGATGCCTACGAGCAGTACTTC. It translates to CASSPAPGDAYEQYF.